The 22 T cell receptor beta chains below were found in one sample sequenced in a study of shared clonotypes between healthy human individuals. The method was immunoSEQ multiplex PCR; TCRdb's version includes in-frame clones alone and lacks a portion of them. The sample lists about 1 million clones; under 80% were seen once. Sequencing used memory CD4+ T cells sorted from blood. Stated subset: CD45RA-negative fraction. The receptor set was obtained from a man younger than 30 in good health.

The chain is built from TRBV7-2 and TRBJ2-7; the match to TRBD2 covers 7 bases. The V gene end was trimmed by 1 base and the J gene end by 1 base; junction bases not matched to a gene: 4. The germline gives CDR1 SGHTA, CDR2 FQGNSA. The CDR3 runs to 15 residues. The CDR3 nucleotides are TGTGCCAGCAGCTTAGGAGCGGGGATATCCTACGAGCAGTACTTC. Translated, it gives CASSLGAGISYEQYF.

This sequence joins TRBV19 and TRBJ1-5; a weak D match, TRBD1 (5 bases). The germline V gene encodes CDR1 LNHDA and CDR2 SQIVND (reference sequence). Deletions cut 5 bases from V and 5 bases from J, with 16 bases between. The CDR3 has 15 amino acids. CDR3 DNA: TGTGCCAGTAGTTCCTCCGGGACCTATTATCAGCCCCAGCATTTT. This sequence encodes CASSSSGTYYQPQHF. Drawing the rest from reference TRBV19 and TRBJ1-5, the complete variable domain is DGGITQSPKYLFRKEGQNVTLSCEQNLNHDAMYWYRQDPGQGLRLIYYSQIVNDFQKGDIAEGYSVSREKKESFPLTVTSAQKNPTAFYLCASSSSGTYYQPQHFGDGTRLSIL.

The chain joins TRBV5-1 to TRBJ1-5, with 8 bases aligning to TRBD1. This CDR3 has 15 residues. CDR1 is SGHRS and CDR2 is YFSETQ in the germline V gene. V trimming: 0 bases; J trimming: 7 bases; junction bases outside the gene matches: 6. DNA of the CDR3: TGCGCCAGCAGCTTGGGGACAGGGTATGGGCAGCCCCAGCATTTT. Encoded protein: CASSLGTGYGQPQHF. The full variable domain, completed using reference TRBV5-1 and TRBJ1-5, is KAGVTQTPRYLIKTRGQQVTLSCSPISGHRSVSWYQQTPGQGLQFLFEYFSETQRNKGNFPGRFSGRQFSNSRSEMNVSTLELGDSALYLCASSLGTGYGQPQHFGDGTRLSIL.

The V call is TRBV27, the J call TRBJ2-7; 9 positions match TRBD1. The CDR3 length is 14 residues. J lost 0 bases, V lost 10 bases, and 7 bases had no gene match. The germline V gene has CDR1 MNHEY and CDR2 SMNVEV (reference sequence). CDR3 sequence reads: CATRGQGRSYEQYF. CDR3 bases: TGTGCCACCCGGGGACAGGGCCGCTCCTACGAGCAGTACTTC.

The rearrangement uses TRBV5-1 and TRBJ2-1; 8 positions agree with TRBD2. The germline V gene has CDR1 SGHRS and CDR2 YFSETQ. The CDR3 is made up of 15 amino acids. J was trimmed by 7 bases and V by 0 bases; bases with no gene match: 6. The CDR3 protein is CASSLAGGPENEQFF. The DNA of the CDR3 is TGCGCCAGCAGCTTGGCGGGGGGGCCGGAGAATGAGCAGTTCTTC.

The CDR3 DNA is TGTGCCAGCAGTGAATACGCGGGACGGGGGTTCAATGAGCAGTTCTTC. Its translation is CASSEYAGRGFNEQFF. This chain links TRBV6-1 with TRBJ2-1; D is possibly TRBD2 (6 bases). Germline loops: CDR1 MNHNS, CDR2 SASEGT. The CDR3 is 16 residues long. V was trimmed by 2 bases and J by 6 bases, leaving 17 bases between them.

The chain recombines TRBV6-1 with TRBJ1-1, with D perhaps TRBD1 (6 bases). The CDR3 runs to 14 residues. The V and J ends lost 2 bases and 1 base respectively, with 8 bases between them. Germline lookup yields CDR1 MNHNS and CDR2 SASEGT. The CDR3 region is CASSETGRNTEAFF. CDR3 DNA: TGTGCCAGCAGTGAAACAGGGAGGAACACTGAAGCTTTCTTT.

As regards this clone: Other DNA sequences from this sample encode an identical CDR3 as well. V gene TRBV18 combines with J gene TRBJ2-7; D might be TRBD1 or TRBD2, each matching 5 bases. The CDR3 loop spans 13 amino acids. In germline, CDR1 is KGHSH, CDR2 LQKENI. V was pared by 2 bases and J by 1 base, with 6 bases between. DNA of the CDR3: TGTGCCAGCTCACCAGGGGGTTCCTACGAGCAGTACTTC. This sequence encodes CASSPGGSYEQYF.

The V gene is TRBV30, the J gene TRBJ2-7, with 7 bases aligning to TRBD1. The germline V gene has CDR1 GTSNPN and CDR2 SVGIG (reference sequence). The CDR3 spans 15 residues. Trimming took 2 bases from V and 2 from J; bases not matched to a gene: 9. In DNA form, the CDR3 reads TGTGCCTGGAGTATAACGGGACAGAGGACCTACGAGCAGTACTTC. Translation gives CAWSITGQRTYEQYF.

This chain uses TRBV10-3 with TRBJ1-1; no definite D call. CDR3 size: 13 residues. Trimming took 10 bases from V and 7 from J, leaving 19 bases between them. Germline V gene data show CDR1 as ENHRY and CDR2 as SYGVKD. CDR3: CATSGGRENEAFF. The CDR3 nucleotides read TGTGCCACCTCCGGTGGCAGAGAAAATGAAGCTTTCTTT.

This clone came up a few times. V gene TRBV11-2 combines with J gene TRBJ2-7, with D perhaps assigned TRBD1 or TRBD2 (5 bases each). V was trimmed by 5 bases and J by 7 bases, leaving 15 bases between them. The germline gives CDR1 SGHAT, CDR2 FQNNGV. The CDR3 extends over 13 amino acids. The CDR3 loop reads CASSPGTVGEQYF. CDR3 coding DNA: TGTGCCAGCAGCCCCGGGACCGTTGGAGAGCAGTACTTC. Full variable domain (remainder filled in from reference TRBV11-2 and TRBJ2-7): EAGVAQSPRYKIIEKRQSVAFWCNPISGHATLYWYQQILGQGPKLLIQFQNNGVVDDSQLPKDRFSAERLKGVDSTLKIQPAKLEDSAVYLCASSPGTVGEQYFGPGTRLTVT.

The rearrangement joins TRBV7-2 to TRBJ2-7, with 8 nucleotides matching TRBD2. Per germline, CDR1 SGHTA and CDR2 FQGNSA. V shed 3 bases and J 3 bases; nucleotides not matched to a gene: 13. The CDR3 has 17 amino acids. This chain's CDR3 is CASSFGLPSGSNYEQYF. For the CDR3, the DNA is TGTGCCAGCAGCTTCGGACTGCCCAGCGGGAGTAACTACGAGCAGTACTTC. Variable domain in full (rest from reference TRBV7-2 and TRBJ2-7): GAGVSQSPSNKVTEKGKDVELRCDPISGHTALYWYRQSLGQGLEFLIYFQGNSAPDKSGLPSDRFSAERTGGSVSTLTIQRTQQEDSAVYLCASSFGLPSGSNYEQYFGPGTRLTVT.

About this clone itself: A single base separates this from a much larger clone, so it may be a read error. The V call is TRBV27, the J call TRBJ2-5; D gene ambiguous. V was cut by 1 base and J by 4 bases, with 13 bases left in between. The CDR3 is 15 amino acids. The germline gives CDR1 MNHEY, CDR2 SMNVEV (reference sequence). The CDR3 nucleotides are TGTGCCAGCAGTTTATATGTGGCTACCACAGAGACCCAGTACTTC. Residues: CASSLYVATTETQYF.

This clone was detected a few times. The rearrangement links TRBV5-1 to TRBJ2-7; no clear D. Trimming left V 1 base short and J 5 bases short, with 7 bases between. The CDR3 length is 12 residues. Germline CDR1 SGHRS, CDR2 YFSETQ. The CDR3 region is CASSLSGNEQYF. CDR3 nucleotide sequence: TGCGCCAGCAGCTTGTCGGGTAACGAGCAGTACTTC.

This clone was seen a handful of times. In the same sample, other DNA sequences code for this CDR3. The V and J genes are TRBV6-1 and TRBJ2-7; TRBD2 is a possible D gene (5 bases). Trimming left V 6 bases short and J 2 bases short, with 11 bases between. The CDR3 totals 13 residues. Germline CDR1 and CDR2: MNHNS and SASEGT. CDR3 DNA: TGTGCCAGCAGGCAAGGAGGCCCCTACGAGCAGTACTTC. Residues: CASRQGGPYEQYF.

This sequence joins TRBV2 and TRBJ1-1; D remains unclear. The CDR3 totals 15 residues. The germline V gene has CDR1 SNHLY and CDR2 FYNNEI. V gave up 5 bases and J gave up 2 bases, with 15 bases separating them. The CDR3 spells CASSQTAGPNTEAFF. The DNA for the CDR3 is TGTGCCAGCAGTCAAACCGCGGGTCCAAACACTGAAGCTTTCTTT.

The chain couples TRBV4-1 to TRBJ2-3, with 12 bases aligning to TRBD1. V trimming: 6 bases; J trimming: 0 bases; junction bases outside the gene matches: 13. The CDR3 is 19 residues long. Germline values: CDR1 MGHRA, CDR2 YSYEKL. The CDR3 is CASSRDRGRKASSTDTQYF. The CDR3 DNA reads as TGCGCCAGCAGTCGGGACAGGGGGCGAAAGGCCTCTAGCACAGATACGCAGTATTTT.

The V call is TRBV11-1, the J call TRBJ1-2; D is ambiguous. Germline-derived CDR1 and CDR2 are SGHAT and FQDESV (reference sequence). Trimming cost V 5 bases and J 2 bases, with 9 bases left between them. The CDR3 totals 13 residues. CDR3 in amino acids: CASSPGENYGYTF. The DNA for the CDR3 is TGTGCCAGCAGCCCCGGGGAAAACTATGGCTACACCTTC.

This chain uses TRBV30 with TRBJ2-3; 8 bases agree with TRBD2. The CDR3 extends over 16 amino acids. V shed 2 bases, J shed 3 bases, and the junction held 10 bases outside the gene matches. Germline V gene lookup returns CDR1 GTSNPN and CDR2 SVGIG (reference sequence). DNA of the CDR3: TGTGCCTGGAGTCTGTGGGCGGGAGGAGTAACAGATACGCAGTATTTT. Translating gives CAWSLWAGGVTDTQYF. Full variable domain (rest looked up from reference TRBV30 and TRBJ2-3): SQTIHQWPATLVQPVGSPLSLECTVEGTSNPNLYWYRQAAGRGLQLLFYSVGIGQISSEVPQNLSASRPQDRQFILSSKKLLLSDSGFYLCAWSLWAGGVTDTQYFGPGTRLTVL.

This chain connects TRBV5-4 to TRBJ1-6; perhaps TRBD1 as D (6 bases). CDR1 is SGHNT, CDR2 YYREEE, per germline (reference sequence). CDR3 length equals 14 residues. V was cut by 0 bases and J by 10 bases, with 11 bases left in between. Here the CDR3 reads CASSLEGGESPLHF. CDR3 in DNA: TGTGCCAGCAGCTTGGAAGGGGGGGAATCACCCCTCCACTTT.

This clone was detected only a few times. The V gene is TRBV20-1, the J gene TRBJ1-4; no clear D. The CDR3 length is 11 residues. V shed 3 bases and J shed 5 bases, with 4 bases lying between them. From germline, CDR1 is DFQATT and CDR2 SNEGSKA (reference sequence). The CDR3 DNA reads TGCAGTGCTAGTGAAAATGAAAAACTGTTTTTT. Translating gives CSASENEKLFF.

This rearrangement joins TRBV7-3 to TRBJ2-3, with D tentatively TRBD1 (5 bases). CDR3 length: 16 amino acids. Germline CDR1 reads SGHTA; CDR2 reads FQGTGA. V lost 5 bases, J lost 2 bases, and 17 bases lay in between. CDR3 sequence (DNA): TGTGCCAGCAGCGCAGAAGACAGATCCTACACAGATACGCAGTATTTT. Amino acid sequence: CASSAEDRSYTDTQYF.